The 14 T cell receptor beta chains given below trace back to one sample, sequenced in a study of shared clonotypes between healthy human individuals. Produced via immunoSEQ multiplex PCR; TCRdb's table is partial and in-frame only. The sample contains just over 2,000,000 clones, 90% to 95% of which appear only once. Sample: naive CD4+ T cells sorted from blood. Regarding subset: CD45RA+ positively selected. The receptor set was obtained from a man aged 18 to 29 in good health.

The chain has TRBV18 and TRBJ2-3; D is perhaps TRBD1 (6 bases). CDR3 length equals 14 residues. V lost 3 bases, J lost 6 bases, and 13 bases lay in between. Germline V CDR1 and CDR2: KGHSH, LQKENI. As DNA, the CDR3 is TGTGCCAGCTCACCGGGACACAGAGGGGATACGCAGTATTTT. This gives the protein CASSPGHRGDTQYF.

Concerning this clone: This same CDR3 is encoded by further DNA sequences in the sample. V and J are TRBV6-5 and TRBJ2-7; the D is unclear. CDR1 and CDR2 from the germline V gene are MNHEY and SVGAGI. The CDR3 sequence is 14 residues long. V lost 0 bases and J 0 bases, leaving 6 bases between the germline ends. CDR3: CASSYSERSYEQYF. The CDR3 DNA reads TGTGCCAGCAGTTACTCGGAGCGCTCCTACGAGCAGTACTTC.

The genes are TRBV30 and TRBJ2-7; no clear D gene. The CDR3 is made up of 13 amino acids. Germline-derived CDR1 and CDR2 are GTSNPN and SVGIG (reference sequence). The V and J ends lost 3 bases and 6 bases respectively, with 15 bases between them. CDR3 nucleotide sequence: TGTGCCTGGAGCAAGAGCTCCCCGGGCGAGCAGTACTTC. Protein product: CAWSKSSPGEQYF.

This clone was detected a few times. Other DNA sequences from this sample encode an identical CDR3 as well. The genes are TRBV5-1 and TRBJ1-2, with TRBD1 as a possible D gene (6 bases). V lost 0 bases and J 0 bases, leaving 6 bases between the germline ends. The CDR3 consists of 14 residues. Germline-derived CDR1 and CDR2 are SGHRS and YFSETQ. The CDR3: CASSLDRANYGYTF. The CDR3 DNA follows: TGCGCCAGCAGCTTGGACAGGGCTAACTATGGCTACACCTTC.

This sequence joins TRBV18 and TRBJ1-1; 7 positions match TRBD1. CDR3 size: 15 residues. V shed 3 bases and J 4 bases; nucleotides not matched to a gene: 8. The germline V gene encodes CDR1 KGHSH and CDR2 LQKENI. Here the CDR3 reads CASSPVSGGLTEAFF. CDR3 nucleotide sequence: TGTGCCAGCTCACCGGTATCAGGGGGGCTCACTGAAGCTTTCTTT. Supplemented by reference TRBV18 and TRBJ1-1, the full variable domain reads NAGVMQNPRHLVRRRGQEARLRCSPMKGHSHVYWYRQLPEEGLKFMVYLQKENIIDESGMPKERFSAEFPKEGPSILRIQQVVRGDSAAYFCASSPVSGGLTEAFFGQGTRLTVV.

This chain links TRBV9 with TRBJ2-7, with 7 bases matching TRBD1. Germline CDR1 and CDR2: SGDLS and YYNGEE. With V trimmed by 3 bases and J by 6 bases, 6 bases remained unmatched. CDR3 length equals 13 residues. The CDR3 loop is CASSAYTGVEQYF. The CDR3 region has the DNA TGTGCCAGCAGCGCCTACACAGGGGTCGAGCAGTACTTC.

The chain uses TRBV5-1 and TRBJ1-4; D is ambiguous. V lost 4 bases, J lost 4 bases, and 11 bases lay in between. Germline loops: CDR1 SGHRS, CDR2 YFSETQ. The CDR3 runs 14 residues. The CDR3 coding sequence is TGCGCCAGCAGCCTGCAGGTGGATAATGAAAAACTGTTTTTT. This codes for CASSLQVDNEKLFF.

The CDR3 spells CASSQDPSANTGELFF. The CDR3, as DNA: TGTGCCAGCAGCCAAGATCCTAGCGCAAACACCGGGGAGCTGTTTTTT. The chain combines TRBV14 with TRBJ2-2; possible D gene TRBD2, 6 bases. The germline CDR1 and CDR2 sequences are SGHDN and FVKESK. This CDR3 spans 16 amino acids. Trimming left V 0 bases short and J 2 bases short, with 10 bases between.

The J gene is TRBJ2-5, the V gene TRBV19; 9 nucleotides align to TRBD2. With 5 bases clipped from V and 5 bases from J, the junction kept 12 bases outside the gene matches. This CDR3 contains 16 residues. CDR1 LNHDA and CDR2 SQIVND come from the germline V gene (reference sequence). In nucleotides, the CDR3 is TGTGCCAGTAGTCCTGGACTAGCGTCCCGCACGGAGACCCAGTACTTC. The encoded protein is CASSPGLASRTETQYF.

CDR3 DNA sequence: TGTGCCATTACAAGGGGACAGGGAAACACCGGGGAGCTGTTTTTT. It encodes CAITRGQGNTGELFF. The chain combines TRBV10-3 with TRBJ2-2, with 9 bases lining up with TRBD1. Trimming at V came to 9 bases and at J to 2 bases, leaving 7 bases not matched to a gene. Germline CDR1 is ENHRY and CDR2 is SYGVKD. The CDR3 is made up of 15 amino acids.

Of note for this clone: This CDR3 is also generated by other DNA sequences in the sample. This chain's CDR3 is CASRPGSSYNEQFF. The DNA for the CDR3 is TGTGCCAGCAGACCAGGGAGCTCCTACAATGAGCAGTTCTTC. V is TRBV6-5 and J is TRBJ2-1; D assignment may be TRBD1 or TRBD2 (5 bases each). Germline CDR1 MNHEY, CDR2 SVGAGI. This CDR3 contains 14 residues. The V end was cut by 6 bases, the J end by 0 bases, with 9 bases between.

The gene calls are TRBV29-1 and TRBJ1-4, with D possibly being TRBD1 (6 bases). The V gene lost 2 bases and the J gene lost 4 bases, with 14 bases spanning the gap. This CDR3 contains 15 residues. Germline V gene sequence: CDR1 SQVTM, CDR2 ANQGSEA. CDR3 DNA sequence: TGCAGCGTTGAACAGGCTACCAGGGGTAATGAAAAACTGTTTTTT. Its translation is CSVEQATRGNEKLFF. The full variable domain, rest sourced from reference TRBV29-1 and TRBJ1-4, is SAVISQKPSRDICQRGTSLTIQCQVDSQVTMMFWYRQQPGQSLTLIATANQGSEATYESGFVIDKFPISRPNLTFSTLTVSNMSPEDSSIYLCSVEQATRGNEKLFFGSGTQLSVL.

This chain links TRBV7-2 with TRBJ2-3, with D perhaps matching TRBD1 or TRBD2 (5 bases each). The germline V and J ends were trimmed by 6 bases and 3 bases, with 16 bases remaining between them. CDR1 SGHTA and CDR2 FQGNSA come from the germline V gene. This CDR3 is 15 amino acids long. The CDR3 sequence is CASSLEGRVTDTQYF. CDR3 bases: TGTGCCAGCAGTCTAGAGGGCAGGGTGACAGATACGCAGTATTTT.

DNA for the CDR3: TGTGCCAGCAGTTTGGGGAAGAGGGAACTGTTTTTT. Amino acids: CASSLGKRELFF. V usage is TRBV28 and J usage is TRBJ1-4; D not certain. The CDR3 length is 12 residues. Trimming pared 3 bases from V and 12 bases from J, leaving 11 bases between. Germline V lookup: CDR1 MDHEN, CDR2 SYDVKM.